Listed here are 32 T cell receptor beta chains from one sample, sequenced in a study of T cells in women clearing cervical HPV infection. TCRdb's copy holds only in-frame clones and misses some; the assay was immunoSEQ multiplex PCR. Across about 36,000 clones, the top ten clones capture around 1.7% of the sample. Specimen: blood buffy coat. Receptor source: a woman aged 18 to 75 with a cervical HPV16 infection that either progressed to CIN3+ or cleared (not recorded which).

Remarks on this clone: The CDR3 end is not reached by the read, which stops 3 residues before it; the germline J gene fills it in. This chain links TRBV28 with TRBJ2-7; TRBD1 matches 10 bases. The CDR3 loop spans 13 amino acids. With V trimmed by 6 bases and J by 3 bases, 2 bases remained unmatched. Looked up from germline, CDR1 is MDHEN and CDR2 is SYDVKM. Here the CDR3 reads CASSRDRGYEQYF. Partial CDR3 DNA: TGTGCCAGCAGCCGGGACAGGGGCTACGAG.

To note about this clone: With the read ending 3 residues before the CDR3 end, the germline J gene is used to fill in that end. The rearrangement links TRBV7-6 to TRBJ2-3; D is unresolved. Trimming removed 1 base at V and 4 bases at J, with 12 bases between. This CDR3 region has 15 residues. Per the germline V gene, CDR1 is SGHVS and CDR2 is FNYEAQ. CDR3 DNA, as far as it was read: TGTGCCAGCAGCTTAGTAGCCCCCGACGCAGATACG. Translation: CASSLVAPDADT. The CDR3 reads in full as CASSLVAPDADTQYF.

With regard to this clone: The sequenced fragment ends 3 residues before the CDR3 boundary, so the rest is inferred from the germline J gene. The chain carries TRBV5-1 and TRBJ2-3; no firm D call. Trimming left V 4 bases short and J 5 bases short, with 20 bases between. CDR1 and CDR2 from the germline V gene are SGHRS and YFSETQ. The CDR3 has 16 amino acids. The chain's CDR3 is CASSAALGTGGDTQYF. The CDR3 bases that were read are TGCGCCAGCAGCGCGGCGCTCGGTACCGGTGGAGATACG.

Of note for this clone: The CDR3 end is not reached by the read, which stops 3 residues before it; the germline J gene fills it in. The chain couples TRBV9 to TRBJ2-7, with a possible D match to TRBD1 (6 bases). Germline V gives CDR1 SGDLS, CDR2 YYNGEE. Trimming left V 4 bases short and J 4 bases short, with 15 bases between. This CDR3 has 14 residues. CDR3: CASSPRTAAYEQYF. CDR3 DNA (partial): TGTGCCAGCAGCCCACGGACAGCCGCATACGAG.

Concerning this clone: The sequence runs out 3 residues before the end of the CDR3; the remainder is reconstructed from the germline J gene. V usage is TRBV7-8 and J usage is TRBJ1-5; 10 bases agree with TRBD1. CDR1 SGHVS and CDR2 FQNEAQ come from the germline V gene. This CDR3 contains 16 residues. V lost 5 bases to trimming and J lost 5 bases; unmatched junction nucleotides: 9. CDR3 bases read: TGTGCCAGCAGCGCAAAGACAGGGGGCGCAGATCAGCCC. Its translation: CASSAKTGGADQP. The whole CDR3 region reads CASSAKTGGADQPQHF.

This CDR3 is CASREGRGTEAFF. CDR3 bases read: TGTGCCAGCAGAGAGGGTAGAGGGACTGAA. This chain uses TRBV7-8 with TRBJ1-1; D unclear. The CDR3 goes on 3 residues after the read ends, and that part is filled in from the germline J gene. Deletions cut 6 bases from V and 5 bases from J, with 13 bases between. The V gene's germline CDR1 is SGHVS and CDR2 FQNEAQ. The CDR3 consists of 13 residues.

In the case of this clone: The read falls 3 residues short of the CDR3 end, and the missing part is taken from the germline J gene. The rearrangement links TRBV18 to TRBJ2-3; 12 nucleotides agree with TRBD1. This CDR3 is 15 amino acids long. The V gene's germline CDR1 is KGHSH and CDR2 LQKENI. The CDR3 DNA, read in part, is TGTGCCAGCTCACCAGGGACAGGGGGCAATCAGCCG. This sequence encodes CASSPGTGGNQP. The CDR3 in its entirety is CASSPGTGGNQPQYF.

Points on this clone: The missing CDR3 end, 3 residues past where the read stops, is filled in from the germline J gene. The chain combines TRBV5-4 with TRBJ2-3, with D possibly being TRBD2 (5 bases). Between the trimmed V and J ends, which lost 3 bases and 5 bases, there was a span of 16 bases. The CDR3 is 15 amino acids. The germline gives CDR1 SGHNT, CDR2 YYREEE (reference sequence). CDR3 sequence: CASSSRVLGEDTQYF. CDR3 bases read: TGTGCCAGCAGCTCGCGGGTGCTCGGGGAAGATACG.

Note on this clone: The read ends 3 residues early relative to the CDR3; the germline J gene fills the gap. V gene TRBV20-1 combines with J gene TRBJ2-1, with no clear D. The CDR3 runs 18 residues. V lost 5 bases, J lost 0 bases, and 23 bases lay in between. Germline CDR1 DFQATT, CDR2 SNEGSKA (reference sequence). The CDR3 spells CSAQGNLLQWSSYNEQFF. Partial CDR3 DNA: TGCAGTGCTCAAGGAAACCTTTTACAGTGGAGCTCCTACAATGAG.

Remarks on this clone: The observed sequence ends 3 residues before the CDR3 terminus, with the missing tail filled in from the germline J gene. The chain has TRBV5-1 and TRBJ2-1; possible D gene TRBD2, 7 bases. The CDR3 consists of 14 residues. The ends were cut back, 0 bases at V and 8 bases at J, with 12 bases in the middle. Per the germline V gene, CDR1 is SGHRS and CDR2 is YFSETQ. The CDR3 bases that were read are TGCGCCAGCAGCTTGGTGGGGGGGCACCATGAG. Translated: CASSLVGGHHE. The CDR3 in full is CASSLVGGHHEQFF.

The sequenced CDR3 bases are TGCAGTGCTACTGGGGACAGGGAAGGTCAGCCC. It encodes CSATGDREGQP. The complete CDR3 protein is CSATGDREGQPQHF. The chain joins TRBV20-1 to TRBJ1-5; 9 positions match TRBD1. The CDR3 end lies 3 residues beyond the end of the read and is filled in from the germline J gene. This CDR3 has 14 residues. Germline V lookup: CDR1 DFQATT, CDR2 SNEGSKA (reference sequence). After removal of 4 bases from V and 6 bases from J, the junction contained 7 bases not matched to a gene.

In regard to this clone: Read data end 3 residues before the CDR3 end; the end is taken from the germline J gene. The chain couples TRBV12-5 to TRBJ2-5, with TRBD2 as a possible D gene (6 bases). CDR3 size: 15 residues. Germline loops: CDR1 LGHNT, CDR2 FRNRAP. V lost 4 bases and J 5 bases, leaving 17 bases between the germline ends. The CDR3 here is CASGSGGAKEETQYF. The DNA read from the CDR3 is TGTGCTAGTGGTTCTGGCGGGGCTAAAGAGGAGACC.

In regard to this clone: Mismatch with germline at one junction end may stem from a read error. Read sequence stops 3 residues before the CDR3 end, and the germline J gene provides the missing end. This chain joins TRBV13 and TRBJ1-1, with 9 bases that match TRBD1. This CDR3 contains 16 residues. Germline CDR1 PRHDT, CDR2 FYEKMQ (reference sequence). The CDR3 DNA, read in part, is TGTGCTAGCAGCCAGAAAAGACAGGGGGAAGGCACTGAA. Residues: CASSQKRQGEGTE. The full CDR3 protein reads CASSQKRQGEGTEAFF.

Details on this clone: Read data end 3 residues before the CDR3 end; the end is taken from the germline J gene. The chain links TRBV28 to TRBJ2-1, with TRBD1 as a possible D gene (6 bases). CDR1 is MDHEN, CDR2 SYDVKM, per germline. This CDR3 is built from 13 residues. V gave up 6 bases and J gave up 6 bases, with 12 bases separating them. The sequenced CDR3 bases are TGTGCCAGCAGCCCCATAGGGGGCAATGAG. The encoded protein is CASSPIGGNE. The complete CDR3 sequence is CASSPIGGNEQFF.

As regards this clone: The read ends 3 residues early relative to the CDR3; the germline J gene fills the gap. The genes are TRBV6-2 or TRBV6-3 and TRBJ2-2; 7 nucleotides align to TRBD1. J gave up 3 bases and V 8 bases, and 9 bases lay outside the gene matches. CDR3 length: 15 amino acids. Germline V gene lookup returns CDR1 MNHEY and CDR2 SVGEGT. CDR3 in amino acids: CASSKGAQDTGELFF. The part of the CDR3 DNA that was read is TGTGCCAGCTCAAAGGGGGCGCAGGACACCGGGGAG.

To note about this clone: The missing CDR3 end, 3 residues past where the read stops, is filled in from the germline J gene. The chain uses TRBV5-1 and TRBJ2-7, with D perhaps TRBD2 (5 bases). Trimming left V 4 bases short and J 2 bases short, with 13 bases between. Germline CDR1 is SGHRS and CDR2 is YFSETQ. CDR3 length: 14 amino acids. The covered CDR3 bases are TGCGCCAGCAGCCGGGCGGCGGGTCCCTACGAG. It specifies CASSRAAGPYE. The complete CDR3 reads CASSRAAGPYEQYF.

Comments on this clone: The read terminates 3 residues ahead of where the CDR3 ends, so the germline J gene completes it. The chain is built from TRBV7-8 and TRBJ1-2; 7 bases match TRBD1. The CDR3 is made up of 14 amino acids. Per the germline V gene, CDR1 is SGHVS and CDR2 is FQNEAQ. The covered CDR3 bases are TGTGCCAGCAGCGCACAGACAGGGAGTATCGGC. Encoded protein: CASSAQTGSIG. The CDR3 as a whole reads CASSAQTGSIGYTF.

Points on this clone: The read halts 3 residues ahead of the CDR3 end, with the missing end drawn from the germline J gene. This sequence joins TRBV2 and TRBJ2-3; TRBD1 might be the D (5 bases). From germline, CDR1 is SNHLY and CDR2 FYNNEI. CDR3 length: 12 amino acids. The V gene lost 7 bases and the J gene lost 2 bases, with 7 bases spanning the gap. The part of the CDR3 DNA that was read is TGTGCCAGCATAGGGGTCACAGATACG. Translated: CASIGVTDT. The full-length CDR3 reads as CASIGVTDTQYF.

About this clone: Sequencing ends 3 residues short of the CDR3 end; the germline J gene provides the rest. J is TRBJ2-7 and V is TRBV7-9; tentative D call: TRBD2 (6 bases). This CDR3 has 13 residues. The V gene lost 7 bases and the J gene lost 4 bases, with 14 bases spanning the gap. CDR1 SEHNR and CDR2 FQNEAQ come from the germline V gene (reference sequence). CDR3 in amino acids: CASTQRAGYEQYF. The CDR3 DNA, read in part, is TGTGCCAGCACCCAAAGGGCGGGGTACGAG.

The CDR3 loop is CASSVLYNSPLFF. The CDR3 bases that were read are TGTGCCAGCAGTGTACTGTATAATTCACCA. This chain joins TRBV27 and TRBJ1-4; no definite D call. The read ends 3 residues before the CDR3 terminus; that terminus is restored from the germline J gene. Germline loops: CDR1 MNHEY, CDR2 SMNVEV (reference sequence). This CDR3 contains 13 residues.

In the case of this clone: The sequence runs out 3 residues before the end of the CDR3; the remainder is reconstructed from the germline J gene. This chain connects TRBV7-7 to TRBJ1-5; tentative D call: TRBD1 (6 bases). Germline-derived CDR1 and CDR2 are SSHAT and FNYEAQ (reference sequence). This CDR3 is 18 amino acids long. Trimming took 4 bases from V and 1 from J, leaving 20 bases between them. The DNA read from the CDR3 is TGTGCCAGCAGCTCCCGAGAAGGCAGGGGACGGAGCAATCAGCCC. Its protein product is CASSSREGRGRSNQP. The full CDR3 protein is CASSSREGRGRSNQPQHF.

On this clone itself: The CDR3 extends 3 residues past the end of the read, so its final part is completed from the germline J gene. The V call is TRBV18, the J call TRBJ2-7, with D unclear. Germline assignment: CDR1 KGHSH and CDR2 LQKENI. The CDR3 covers 14 residues. The V end was cut by 3 bases, the J end by 0 bases, with 9 bases between. CDR3 loop: CASSPGKGSYEQYF. The sequenced CDR3 bases are TGTGCCAGCTCACCGGGCAAGGGCTCCTACGAG.

With regard to this clone: The sequenced fragment ends 3 residues before the CDR3 boundary, so the rest is inferred from the germline J gene. The gene calls are TRBV6-1 and TRBJ1-5; possibly TRBD1 for D (6 bases). Trimming pared 1 base from V and 2 bases from J, leaving 15 bases between. The CDR3 runs to 17 residues. Looked up from germline, CDR1 is MNHNS and CDR2 is SASEGT. The sequenced CDR3 bases are TGTGCCAGCAGTGAAGAAATAGGGGGAGGGGGCAATCAGCCC. Amino acid sequence: CASSEEIGGGGNQP. The whole CDR3 reads CASSEEIGGGGNQPQHF.

With regard to this clone: From the germline J gene comes the end of the CDR3, since the read stops 3 residues before it. This chain links TRBV4-1 with TRBJ1-1, with no clear D. The CDR3 has 14 residues. Between the trimmed V and J ends, which lost 3 bases and 0 bases, there was a span of 8 bases. Germline lookup yields CDR1 MGHRA and CDR2 YSYEKL. The covered CDR3 bases are TGCGCCAGCAGCCAGTCTACCATGAACACTGAA. The encoded protein is CASSQSTMNTE. The CDR3, in full, reads CASSQSTMNTEAFF.

For this clone: The read comes to an end 3 residues before the CDR3 does, leaving the germline J gene to fill in the end. V usage is TRBV19 and J usage is TRBJ1-2, with 7 bases fitting TRBD1. The CDR3 runs to 12 residues. CDR1 and CDR2 from the germline V gene are LNHDA and SQIVND (reference sequence). The CDR3 sequence: CASGTVFRPYTF. CDR3 bases read: TGTGCCAGCGGGACAGTCTTTCGGCCC.

On this clone: The read stops 3 residues short of the end of the CDR3; the missing end is completed from the germline J gene. The chain carries TRBV18 and TRBJ1-4; 8 bases map to TRBD1. Germline assignment: CDR1 KGHSH and CDR2 LQKENI. CDR3 length equals 18 residues. Partial CDR3 DNA: TGTGCCAGCTCACCACCCACAGGGGGTCCCTCTGGGGCCAACGTA. It yields the protein CASSPPTGGPSGANV. The full-length CDR3 reads as CASSPPTGGPSGANVLFF.

Turning to this clone: With the read ending 3 residues before the CDR3 end, the germline J gene is used to fill in that end. This sequence joins TRBV6-1 and TRBJ2-3, with TRBD1 as a possible D gene (5 bases). Germline loops: CDR1 MNHNS, CDR2 SASEGT. CDR3 length equals 14 residues. CDR3 amino acids: CASSEHGAIETQYF. CDR3 bases read: TGTGCCAGCAGTGAACATGGGGCAATTGAGACG.

With respect to this clone: Read sequence stops 3 residues before the CDR3 end, and the germline J gene provides the missing end. V is TRBV4-1 and J is TRBJ2-3; 10 bases match TRBD1. The CDR3 has 16 amino acids. Germline CDR1 MGHRA, CDR2 YSYEKL. V trimming: 0 bases; J trimming: 4 bases; junction bases outside the gene matches: 4. The part of the CDR3 DNA that was read is TGCGCCAGCAGCCAAGATGGACAGGGGGGATCAGATACG. Translated: CASSQDGQGGSDT. The whole CDR3 protein reads CASSQDGQGGSDTQYF.

As to this clone: Sequencing ends 3 residues short of the CDR3 end; the germline J gene provides the rest. The chain uses TRBV6-1 and TRBJ2-5, with 7 bases identical to TRBD1. CDR1 MNHNS and CDR2 SASEGT come from the germline V gene. V shed 2 bases, J shed 7 bases, and the junction held 10 bases outside the gene matches. The CDR3 has 15 residues. Partial CDR3 DNA: TGTGCCAGCAGTGAAACAGGGGCCTTCATATGGACC. As protein: CASSETGAFIWT. The CDR3 in full is CASSETGAFIWTQYF.

With respect to this clone: The DNA ends 3 residues before the CDR3 does, and the rest of the CDR3 is filled in from the germline J gene. The V call is TRBV5-6, the J call TRBJ2-1; D is uncertain. Trimming left V 0 bases short and J 2 bases short, with 6 bases between. Germline CDR1 reads SGHDT; CDR2 reads YYEEEE. There are 14 residues in the CDR3. The chain's CDR3 is CASSLGQTYNEQFF. CDR3 bases read: TGTGCCAGCAGCTTGGGGCAGACCTACAATGAG.

As to this clone: The read halts 3 residues ahead of the CDR3 end, with the missing end drawn from the germline J gene. The genes are TRBV19 and TRBJ1-5; the match to TRBD1 covers 7 bases. The V gene end was trimmed by 4 bases and the J gene end by 4 bases; junction bases not matched to a gene: 16. The CDR3 runs to 18 residues. Germline CDR1 reads LNHDA; CDR2 reads SQIVND (reference sequence). CDR3 in amino acids: CASSTPTGWGKGNQPQHF. The covered CDR3 bases are TGTGCCAGTAGTACTCCGACAGGGTGGGGCAAAGGAAATCAGCCC.

As to this clone: The read ends 3 residues shy of where the CDR3 ends; the end is completed using the germline J gene. The chain links TRBV7-9 to TRBJ1-2; a possible D gene is TRBD1 (5 bases). Germline values: CDR1 SEHNR, CDR2 FQNEAQ (reference sequence). The CDR3 runs to 13 residues. The V and J ends lost 3 bases and 5 bases respectively, with 10 bases between them. The CDR3 bases that were read are TGTGCCAGCAGCTTCAGAGGGGATTATGGC. Protein sequence: CASSFRGDYG. The complete CDR3 reads CASSFRGDYGYTF.